Listed below are T cell receptor beta chains from one sample, sequenced in a study of T-cell memory formation after mild COVID-19. From the 5' RACE reads, TCRdb called clonotypes with MiXCR, one entry per CDR3 protein. The repertoire holds under 300,000 distinct CDR3 sequences, with approximately 7.6% as singletons. The specimen was PBMCs or a T cell subset sorted from them (not recorded which). The receptors were sampled from a man between 18 and 29 years old who had mild COVID-19 (a few samples of this study predate the infection). Cell type and time point are not known. Each CDR3 is given with its conserved first and last residue. Each record gives: J gene, D gene, V gene, CDR3 length, clone size, CDR3 protein, CDR3 DNA. A D gene is named only where the DNA matches it firmly. Clone size appears in some rows only: once, few, many, or a class for an expanded clone.

J gene: TRBJ2-2; D gene: -; V gene: TRBV7-2; CDR3 length: 18; clone size: -; CDR3 protein: CASSPISDSRPLSGELFF; CDR3 DNA: TGTGCCAGCAGCCCTATTTCGGATAGCCGGCCTTTGTCCGGGGAGCTGTTTTTT
J gene: TRBJ1-4; D gene: TRBD1; V gene: TRBV7-9; CDR3 length: 16; clone size: few; CDR3 protein: CASSSRPGQENEKLFF; CDR3 DNA: TGTGCCAGCAGTTCTAGACCGGGACAGGAAAATGAAAAACTGTTTTTT
J gene: TRBJ1-2; D gene: -; V gene: TRBV6-6; CDR3 length: 14; clone size: -; CDR3 protein: CASSYSMGARGYTF; CDR3 DNA: TGTGCCAGCAGTTACTCGATGGGGGCGCGAGGCTACACCTTC
J gene: TRBJ1-2; D gene: -; V gene: TRBV7-9; CDR3 length: 13; clone size: -; CDR3 protein: CASSRSGPYGYTF; CDR3 DNA: TGTGCCAGCAGCCGTTCGGGACCTTATGGCTACACCTTC
J gene: TRBJ2-7; D gene: TRBD1; V gene: TRBV9; CDR3 length: 13; clone size: -; CDR3 protein: CASSAPRGYEQYF; CDR3 DNA: TGTGCCAGCAGCGCTCCCAGGGGGTACGAGCAGTACTTC
J gene: TRBJ1-1; D gene: -; V gene: TRBV7-2; CDR3 length: 14; clone size: -; CDR3 protein: CASSLTGQNTEAFF; CDR3 DNA: TGTGCCAGCAGCTTAACCGGACAGAACACTGAAGCTTTCTTT
J gene: TRBJ2-3; D gene: -; V gene: TRBV7-2; CDR3 length: 12; clone size: few; CDR3 protein: CASSLVGRTGVF; CDR3 DNA: TGTGCCAGCAGCTTAGTTGGGCGTACGGGGGTTTTT
J gene: TRBJ1-2; D gene: TRBD1; V gene: TRBV11-1; CDR3 length: 16; clone size: -; CDR3 protein: CASSSIGQGPSYGYTF; CDR3 DNA: TGTGCCAGCAGCTCCATCGGACAGGGGCCCTCCTATGGCTACACCTTC
J gene: TRBJ1-5; D gene: -; V gene: TRBV4-3; CDR3 length: 16; clone size: -; CDR3 protein: CASSQDLAGKNQPQHF; CDR3 DNA: TGCGCCAGCAGCCAAGACCTGGCAGGGAAGAATCAGCCCCAGCATTTT
J gene: TRBJ2-3; D gene: -; V gene: TRBV29-1; CDR3 length: 13; clone size: few; CDR3 protein: CSVVKTSTDTQYF; CDR3 DNA: TGCAGCGTTGTAAAGACTAGCACAGATACGCAGTATTTT
J gene: TRBJ2-2; D gene: -; V gene: TRBV5-6; CDR3 length: 14; clone size: -; CDR3 protein: CASSLVSGYGELFF; CDR3 DNA: TGTGCCAGCAGCTTGGTCTCAGGGTACGGGGAGCTGTTTTTT
J gene: TRBJ1-2; D gene: TRBD1; V gene: TRBV20-1; CDR3 length: 16; clone size: -; CDR3 protein: CSARPPDRALSYGYTF; CDR3 DNA: TGCAGTGCTAGACCTCCAGACAGGGCGTTAAGCTATGGCTACACCTTC
J gene: TRBJ2-5; D gene: TRBD2; V gene: TRBV6-5; CDR3 length: 17; clone size: few; CDR3 protein: CASSPPGSGGPQETQYF; CDR3 DNA: TGTGCCAGCAGTCCGCCCGGAAGCGGGGGTCCTCAAGAGACCCAGTACTTC
J gene: TRBJ2-5; D gene: -; V gene: TRBV7-2; CDR3 length: 17; clone size: few; CDR3 protein: CASSLSWSGVSQETQYF; CDR3 DNA: TGTGCCAGCAGCTTAAGTTGGTCAGGGGTTTCGCAAGAGACCCAGTACTTC
J gene: TRBJ1-6; D gene: -; V gene: TRBV5-1; CDR3 length: 12; clone size: -; CDR3 protein: CASSLPSSPLHF; CDR3 DNA: TGCGCCAGCAGCCTACCCAGTTCACCCCTCCACTTT
J gene: TRBJ2-1; D gene: -; V gene: TRBV5-1; CDR3 length: 15; clone size: -; CDR3 protein: CASSLAEALDNEQFF; CDR3 DNA: TGCGCCAGCAGCTTGGCAGAGGCACTAGACAATGAGCAGTTCTTC
J gene: TRBJ1-1; D gene: TRBD1; V gene: TRBV29-1; CDR3 length: 14; clone size: few; CDR3 protein: CSAGQGIGNTEAFF; CDR3 DNA: TGCAGCGCCGGACAGGGGATCGGAAACACTGAAGCTTTCTTT
J gene: TRBJ2-2; D gene: -; V gene: TRBV7-3; CDR3 length: 15; clone size: few; CDR3 protein: CASSFGPTGTGELFF; CDR3 DNA: TGTGCCAGCAGCTTTGGACCCACAGGGACCGGGGAGCTGTTTTTT
J gene: TRBJ2-7; D gene: TRBD2; V gene: TRBV27; CDR3 length: 15; clone size: few; CDR3 protein: CASSPAGGQYTEQYF; CDR3 DNA: TGTGCCAGCAGTCCCGCGGGGGGGCAGTATACCGAGCAGTACTTC
J gene: TRBJ2-1; D gene: -; V gene: TRBV6-5; CDR3 length: 17; clone size: -; CDR3 protein: CASSRNRGARSYNEQFF; CDR3 DNA: TGTGCCAGCAGCCGGAATCGAGGTGCCCGCTCCTACAATGAGCAGTTCTTC
J gene: TRBJ1-2; D gene: -; V gene: TRBV5-1; CDR3 length: 12; clone size: -; CDR3 protein: CASSVVGDGYTF; CDR3 DNA: TGCGCCAGCAGCGTTGTCGGGGATGGCTACACCTTC
J gene: TRBJ2-5; D gene: -; V gene: TRBV2; CDR3 length: 12; clone size: many; CDR3 protein: CASSEHQETQYF; CDR3 DNA: TGTGCCAGCAGTGAACACCAAGAGACCCAGTACTTC
J gene: TRBJ2-5; D gene: TRBD2; V gene: TRBV7-2; CDR3 length: 16; clone size: -; CDR3 protein: CASSSQLAGGEETQYF; CDR3 DNA: TGTGCCAGCAGCTCACAACTAGCGGGGGGGGAAGAGACCCAGTACTTC
J gene: TRBJ2-1; D gene: TRBD2; V gene: TRBV19; CDR3 length: 14; clone size: few; CDR3 protein: CASSSASGGYEQFF; CDR3 DNA: TGTGCCAGTAGTTCTGCCAGCGGGGGTTATGAGCAGTTCTTC
J gene: TRBJ2-1; D gene: TRBD2; V gene: TRBV7-2; CDR3 length: 14; clone size: many; CDR3 protein: CASSLGTSGSEQFF; CDR3 DNA: TGTGCCAGCAGCTTAGGGACTAGCGGGAGTGAGCAGTTCTTC
J gene: TRBJ1-1; D gene: -; V gene: TRBV12-1; CDR3 length: 14; clone size: few; CDR3 protein: CASSFWVPSTEAFF; CDR3 DNA: TGTGCCAGCAGCTTCTGGGTTCCCTCCACTGAAGCTTTCTTT
J gene: TRBJ2-5; D gene: -; V gene: TRBV18; CDR3 length: 13; clone size: many; CDR3 protein: CASSSGSGETQYF; CDR3 DNA: TGTGCCAGCTCGTCAGGGAGTGGAGAGACCCAGTACTTC
J gene: TRBJ2-7; D gene: TRBD1; V gene: TRBV19; CDR3 length: 13; clone size: -; CDR3 protein: CASSRTGGGEQYF; CDR3 DNA: TGTGCCAGTAGTAGGACAGGGGGCGGCGAGCAGTACTTC